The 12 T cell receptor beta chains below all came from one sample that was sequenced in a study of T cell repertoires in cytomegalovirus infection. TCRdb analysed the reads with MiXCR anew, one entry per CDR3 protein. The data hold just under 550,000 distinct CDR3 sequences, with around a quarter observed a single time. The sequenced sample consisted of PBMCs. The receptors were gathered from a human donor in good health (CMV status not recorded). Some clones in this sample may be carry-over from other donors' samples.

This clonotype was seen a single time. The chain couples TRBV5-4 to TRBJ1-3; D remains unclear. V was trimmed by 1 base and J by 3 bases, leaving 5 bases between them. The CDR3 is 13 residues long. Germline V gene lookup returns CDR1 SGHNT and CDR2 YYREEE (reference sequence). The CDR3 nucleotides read TGTGCCAGCAGCTTGACAAATGGAAACACCATATATTTT. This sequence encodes CASSLTNGNTIYF. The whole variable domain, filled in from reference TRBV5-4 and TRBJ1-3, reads ETGVTQSPTHLIKTRGQQVTLRCSSQSGHNTVSWYQQALGQGPQFIFQYYREEENGRGNFPPRFSGLQFPNYSSELNVNALELDDSALYLCASSLTNGNTIYFGEGSWLTVV.

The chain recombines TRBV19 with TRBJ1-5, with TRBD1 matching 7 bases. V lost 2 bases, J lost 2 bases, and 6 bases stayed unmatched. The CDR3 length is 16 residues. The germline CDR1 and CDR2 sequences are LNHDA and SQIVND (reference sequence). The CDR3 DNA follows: TGTGCCAGTAGTATACGACAGGGTATGGGCAATCAGCCCCAGCATTTT. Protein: CASSIRQGMGNQPQHF. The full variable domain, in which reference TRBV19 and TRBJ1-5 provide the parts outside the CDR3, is DGGITQSPKYLFRKEGQNVTLSCEQNLNHDAMYWYRQDPGQGLRLIYYSQIVNDFQKGDIAEGYSVSREKKESFPLTVTSAQKNPTAFYLCASSIRQGMGNQPQHFGDGTRLSIL.

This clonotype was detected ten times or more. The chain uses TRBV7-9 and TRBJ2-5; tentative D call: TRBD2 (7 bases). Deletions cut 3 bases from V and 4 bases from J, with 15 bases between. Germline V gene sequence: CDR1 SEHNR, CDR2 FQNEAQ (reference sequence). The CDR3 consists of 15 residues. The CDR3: CASSFGRGNGETQYF. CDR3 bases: TGTGCCAGCAGCTTTGGGAGGGGGAACGGAGAGACCCAGTACTTC.

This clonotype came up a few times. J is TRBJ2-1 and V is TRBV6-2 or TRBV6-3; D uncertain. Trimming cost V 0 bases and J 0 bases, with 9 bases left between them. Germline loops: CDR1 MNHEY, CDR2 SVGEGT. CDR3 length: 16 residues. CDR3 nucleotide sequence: TGTGCCAGCAGTTACTCTCGCGAATACTCCTACAATGAGCAGTTCTTC. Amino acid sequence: CASSYSREYSYNEQFF.

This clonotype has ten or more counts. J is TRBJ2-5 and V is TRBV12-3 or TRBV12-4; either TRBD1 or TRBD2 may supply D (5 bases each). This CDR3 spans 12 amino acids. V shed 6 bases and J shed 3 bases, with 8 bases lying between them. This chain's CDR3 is CASSRDEETQYF. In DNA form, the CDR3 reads TGTGCCAGCAGCCGGGACGAAGAGACCCAGTACTTC.

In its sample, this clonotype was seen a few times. CDR3 protein: CASSLRAGASQETQYF. The CDR3 DNA sequence: TGCGCCAGCAGCCTAAGGGCGGGAGCCTCCCAAGAGACCCAGTACTTC. This chain connects TRBV4-1 to TRBJ2-5; 7 nucleotides align to TRBD2. Germline CDR1 reads MGHRA; CDR2 reads YSYEKL. With V trimmed by 4 bases and J by 1 base, 9 bases remained unmatched. The CDR3 has 16 residues.

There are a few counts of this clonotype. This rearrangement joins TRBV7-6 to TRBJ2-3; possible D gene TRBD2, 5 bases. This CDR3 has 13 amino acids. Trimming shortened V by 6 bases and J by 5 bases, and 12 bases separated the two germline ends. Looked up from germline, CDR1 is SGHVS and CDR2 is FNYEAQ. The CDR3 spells CASRSRRGDTQYF. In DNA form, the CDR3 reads TGTGCCAGCAGGTCTCGTCGGGGAGATACGCAGTATTTT.

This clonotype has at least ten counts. In DNA, the CDR3 is TGTGCCAGCAGCGAGGGGTGGGACGGAAACACCATATATTTT. This translates into CASSEGWDGNTIYF. The rearrangement joins TRBV7-2 to TRBJ1-3, with TRBD1 as a possible D gene (5 bases). With 5 bases removed from V and 4 bases from J, the gap between germline ends came to 12 bases. Germline V CDR1 and CDR2: SGHTA, FQGNSA. This CDR3 has 14 amino acids.

The CDR3 DNA follows: TGTGCCAGCAGAGAGAGTCCGGGACTTGACAACACCGGGGAGCTGTTTTTT. Its protein product is CASRESPGLDNTGELFF. This chain uses TRBV2 with TRBJ2-2, with a possible D match to TRBD2 (6 bases). The CDR3 extends over 17 amino acids. The germline V gene encodes CDR1 SNHLY and CDR2 FYNNEI. Trimming pared 6 bases from V and 2 bases from J, leaving 19 bases between. The entire variable domain, with the rest obtained from reference TRBV2 and TRBJ2-2, is as follows: EPEVTQTPSHQVTQMGQEVILRCVPISNHLYFYWYRQILGQKVEFLVSFYNNEISEKSEIFDDQFSVERPDGSNFTLKIRSTKLEDSAMYFCASRESPGLDNTGELFFGEGSRLTVL.

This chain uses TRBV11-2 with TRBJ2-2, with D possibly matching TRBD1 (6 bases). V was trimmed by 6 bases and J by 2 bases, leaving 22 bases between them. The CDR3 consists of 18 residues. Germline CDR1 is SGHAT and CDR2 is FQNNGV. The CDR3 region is CASRSTSGTRKNTGELFF. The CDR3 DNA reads TGTGCCAGCAGATCCACTTCCGGGACAAGGAAAAACACCGGGGAGCTGTTTTTT.

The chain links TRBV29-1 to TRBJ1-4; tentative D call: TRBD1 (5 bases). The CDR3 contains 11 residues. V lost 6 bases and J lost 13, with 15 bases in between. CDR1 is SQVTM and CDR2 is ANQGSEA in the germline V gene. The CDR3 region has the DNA TGCAGCGTCGGGCAGGGAGGGATACTGTTTTTT. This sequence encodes CSVGQGGILFF.

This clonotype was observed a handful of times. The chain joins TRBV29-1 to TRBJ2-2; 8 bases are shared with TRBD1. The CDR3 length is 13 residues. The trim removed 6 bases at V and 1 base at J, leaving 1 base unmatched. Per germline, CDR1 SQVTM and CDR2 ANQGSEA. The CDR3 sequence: CSVGTGNTGELFF. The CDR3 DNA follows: TGCAGCGTCGGGACAGGGAACACCGGGGAGCTGTTTTTT.